These T cell receptor beta chains were read from a single sample in a study of blood T cell repertoires in COVID-19. The table came from immunoSEQ multiplex PCR; TCRdb's copy has only in-frame clones and leaves some out. Here the sample spans about 200,000 clones, roughly nine tenths being singletons. The material sequenced was peripheral blood. The source is a man in his fifties or sixties who had recovered from COVID-19. Each CDR3 is given with its conserved first and last residue. The D gene is left open where the match is weak. Expanded clones get a size class; other rows say once, few or many, or leave the size out.

. TRBJ1-1 . TRBV28 TGTGCCAGCAGTTCGCCAACTATGAACACTGAAGCTTTCTTT CASSSPTMNTEAFF
TRBD1 TRBJ2-7 . TRBV11-2 TGTGCCAGCAGCTTAGGGACAGGTGTCTACGAGCAGTACTTC CASSLGTGVYEQYF
. TRBJ1-1 . TRBV7-3 TGTGCCAGCAGCTTAGAGGGCGGGGTGACTGAAGCTTTCTTT CASSLEGGVTEAFF
. TRBJ2-7 . TRBV7-9 TGTGCCAGCAGCTCCACTACTTACGAGCAGTACTTC CASSSTTYEQYF
. TRBJ1-6 . TRBV3-1/TRBV3-2 TGTGCCAGCGCCGACAGGACCTGGGGATCACCCCTCCACTTT CASADRTWGSPLHF
. TRBJ1-6 . TRBV5-1 TGCGCCAGCAGCGCGGACAGTTATTCACCCCTCCACTTT CASSADSYSPLHF
. TRBJ2-7 . TRBV3-1/TRBV3-2 TGTGCCAGCAGCCAAGAGGCTAGCAGGGGATTTGGGCAGTACTTC CASSQEASRGFGQYF
. TRBJ1-5 . TRBV6-5 TGTGCCAGCAGTTACTCGGGCGCCCCCAATCAGCCCCAGCATTTT CASSYSGAPNQPQHF
. TRBJ2-7 . TRBV7-2 TGTGCCAGCAGCTTACGCGGCTACGAGCAGTACTTC CASSLRGYEQYF
. TRBJ2-7 . TRBV7-2 TGTGCCAGCAGCTTATGGGCAGGGGGGAACTACGAGCAGTACTTC CASSLWAGGNYEQYF
TRBD1 TRBJ2-7 . TRBV12-3/TRBV12-4 TGTGCCAGCAGTACCGGACAGGGCCACGAGCAGTACTTC CASSTGQGHEQYF
TRBD1 TRBJ1-2 . TRBV5-4 TGTGCCAGCAGCTTGGTACGGGACAGGGATGGGTATGGCTACACCTTC CASSLVRDRDGYGYTF
. TRBJ2-3 . TRBV9 TGTGCCAGCAGCGGACTAGGAGGGGATACGCAGTATTTT CASSGLGGDTQYF
. TRBJ2-2 . TRBV7-2 TGTGCCAGCAGCTTAAGCCCCACCGGGGAGCTGTTTTTT CASSLSPTGELFF
TRBD1 TRBJ1-2 . TRBV24-1 TGTGCCACCAGTGATCCCCGGACAGGGCGGGATGGCTACACCTTC CATSDPRTGRDGYTF
. TRBJ2-5 . TRBV6-5 TGTGCCAGCAGCTTAGAGGGACACCGGGGGACCCAGTACTTC CASSLEGHRGTQYF
TRBD2 TRBJ2-5 . TRBV5-1 TGCGCCAGCGGCGTGGGGACTAGCGGGGTACAAGAGACCCAGTACTTC CASGVGTSGVQETQYF
. TRBJ1-1 . TRBV5-1 TGCGCCAGCAGCCCCGGGACACCGAACACTGAAGCTTTCTTT CASSPGTPNTEAFF
. TRBJ2-1 once TRBV19 TGTGCCAGTAGTAAGGGTGGGGGGGCCCCTTCCTACAATGAGCAGTTCTTC CASSKGGGAPSYNEQFF
TRBD1 TRBJ1-5 once TRBV7-9 TGTGCCAGCAGCGTCGGACAGGGGGCCGGGCAGCCCCAGCATTTT CASSVGQGAGQPQHF
. TRBJ2-5 . TRBV14 TGTGCCAGCAGCCAAGAGGCGGCGTGGGGCAGGGGCCAAGAGACCCAGTACTTC CASSQEAAWGRGQETQYF
TRBD2 TRBJ2-1 . TRBV6-6 TGTGCCAGCAGTACGGGGACTAGCGGCTTCTACAATGAGCAGTTCTTC CASSTGTSGFYNEQFF
TRBD2 TRBJ2-1 . TRBV7-2 TGTGCCAGCAGGCCGACTAGCGGGAGTAATCAGGGTGAGCAGTTCTTC CASRPTSGSNQGEQFF
TRBD1 TRBJ2-7 once TRBV18 TGTGCCAGCTCACCGTCAGGGGGAGCCTACGAGCAGTACTTC CASSPSGGAYEQYF
. TRBJ1-1 . TRBV29-1 TGCAGCGTTGAACAGGGGAGCACTGAAGCTTTCTTT CSVEQGSTEAFF
TRBD2 TRBJ2-1 . TRBV7-2 TGTGCCAGCAGCTTAGCGAGCGGGAGACTAAATGAGCAGTTCTTC CASSLASGRLNEQFF
TRBD1 TRBJ1-1 . TRBV5-5 TGTGCCAGCGTTCGACAGGGCGGAATGAACACTGAAGCTTTCTTT CASVRQGGMNTEAFF
. TRBJ1-3 . TRBV28 TGTGCCACCTCCACCGGGGGGGGGCGAGGGGGAAACACCATATATTTT CATSTGGGRGGNTIYF
TRBD1 TRBJ1-4 . TRBV20-1 TGCAGTGCTTACGGACAGGGACTGTTTTTT CSAYGQGLFF
TRBD1 TRBJ2-7 . TRBV15 TGTGCCACCAGCACATCATTGATAGGGACAGCTACCTACGAGCAGTACTTC CATSTSLIGTATYEQYF
. TRBJ1-2 . TRBV7-6 TGTGCCAGCAGTCCTAACACCCAGGGGCAGAATGGCTACACCTTC CASSPNTQGQNGYTF
. TRBJ1-3 . TRBV9 TGTGCCAGCAGCCCAGATGATTATACCTCTGGAAACACCATATATTTT CASSPDDYTSGNTIYF
TRBD1 TRBJ1-3 . TRBV24-1 TGTGCCACCAGGGCCAGACAGGGGGTAGACGAAAACACCATATATTTT CATRARQGVDENTIYF
TRBD2 TRBJ2-1 . TRBV18 TGTGCCAGCTCACCAATGGGTCTAGCGGGAGCGGGGGAGCAGTTCTTC CASSPMGLAGAGEQFF
. TRBJ2-1 once TRBV30 TGTGCCTGGAGAACACGGAGAGCGAGCTCCTACAATGAGCAGTTCTTC CAWRTRRASSYNEQFF
. TRBJ1-2 . TRBV5-6 TGTGCCAGCAGCTTGGGAAGCTACTATGGCTACACCTTC CASSLGSYYGYTF
TRBD1 TRBJ2-5 . TRBV2 TGTGCCAGCAGTCAGGGGGCCCAAGAGACCCAGTACTTC CASSQGAQETQYF
TRBD1 TRBJ1-3 . TRBV30 TGTGCCTGGAGCAGACAGGGGGCGCGCGGAAACACCATATATTTT CAWSRQGARGNTIYF
. TRBJ2-7 once TRBV2 TGTGCCAGCAGTTCTAGCCGCTACGAGCAGTACTTC CASSSSRYEQYF
TRBD2 TRBJ2-1 . TRBV7-9 TGTGCCAGCAGCCTAGGACTAGCTGTGGATGAGCAGTTCTTC CASSLGLAVDEQFF
. TRBJ1-1 . TRBV7-3 TGTGCCAGCAGTTATCAGGCAAACACTGAAGCTTTCTTT CASSYQANTEAFF
TRBD1 TRBJ2-3 . TRBV6-5 TGTGCCAGCAGTCGACGACAGGGCCGCACAGATACGCAGTATTTT CASSRRQGRTDTQYF